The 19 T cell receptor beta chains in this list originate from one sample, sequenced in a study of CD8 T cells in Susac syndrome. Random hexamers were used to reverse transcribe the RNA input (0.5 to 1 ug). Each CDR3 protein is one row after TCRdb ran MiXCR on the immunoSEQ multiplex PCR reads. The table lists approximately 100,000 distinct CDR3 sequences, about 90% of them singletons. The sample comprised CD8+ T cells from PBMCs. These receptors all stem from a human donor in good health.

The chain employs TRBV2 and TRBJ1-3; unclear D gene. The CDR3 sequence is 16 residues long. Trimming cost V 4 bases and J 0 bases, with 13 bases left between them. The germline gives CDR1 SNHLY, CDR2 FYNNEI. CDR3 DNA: TGTGCCAGCAGTGCCTCTGGCGGATCCTCTGGAAACACCATATATTTT. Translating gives CASSASGGSSGNTIYF.

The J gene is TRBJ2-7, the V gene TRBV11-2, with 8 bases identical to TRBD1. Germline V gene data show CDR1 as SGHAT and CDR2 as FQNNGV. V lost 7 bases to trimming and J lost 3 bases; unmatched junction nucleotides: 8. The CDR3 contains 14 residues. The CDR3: CASTGQGAFYEQYF. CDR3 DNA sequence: TGTGCCAGCACAGGTCAGGGGGCTTTCTACGAGCAGTACTTC. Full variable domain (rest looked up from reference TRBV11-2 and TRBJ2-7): EAGVAQSPRYKIIEKRQSVAFWCNPISGHATLYWYQQILGQGPKLLIQFQNNGVVDDSQLPKDRFSAERLKGVDSTLKIQPAKLEDSAVYLCASTGQGAFYEQYFGPGTRLTVT.

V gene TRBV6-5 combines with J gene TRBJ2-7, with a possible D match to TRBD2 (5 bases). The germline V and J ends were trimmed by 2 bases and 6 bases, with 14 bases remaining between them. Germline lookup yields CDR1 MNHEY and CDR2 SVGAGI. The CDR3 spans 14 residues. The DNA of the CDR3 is TGTGCCAGCAGTTACGTGGGAGACGTTGGCGAGCAGTACTTC. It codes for CASSYVGDVGEQYF.

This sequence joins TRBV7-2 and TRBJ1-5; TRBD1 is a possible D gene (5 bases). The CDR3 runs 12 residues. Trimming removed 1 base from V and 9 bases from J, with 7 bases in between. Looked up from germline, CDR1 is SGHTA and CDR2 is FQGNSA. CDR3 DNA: TGTGCCAGCAGCTTAGATGGGGGGCCCCAGCATTTT. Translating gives CASSLDGGPQHF. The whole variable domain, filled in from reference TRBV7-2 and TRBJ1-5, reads GAGVSQSPSNKVTEKGKDVELRCDPISGHTALYWYRQSLGQGLEFLIYFQGNSAPDKSGLPSDRFSAERTGGSVSTLTIQRTQQEDSAVYLCASSLDGGPQHFGDGTRLSIL.

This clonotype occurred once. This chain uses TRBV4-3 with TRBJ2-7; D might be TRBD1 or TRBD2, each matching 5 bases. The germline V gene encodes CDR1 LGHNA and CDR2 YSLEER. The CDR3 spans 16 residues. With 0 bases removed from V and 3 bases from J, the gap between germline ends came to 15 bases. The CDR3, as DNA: TGCGCCAGCAGCCAAGAGCACACCGGGACCCACTACGAGCAGTACTTC. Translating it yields CASSQEHTGTHYEQYF.

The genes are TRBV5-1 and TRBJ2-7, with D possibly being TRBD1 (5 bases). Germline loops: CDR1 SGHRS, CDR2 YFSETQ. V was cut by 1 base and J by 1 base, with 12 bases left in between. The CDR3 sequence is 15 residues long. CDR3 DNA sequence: TGCGCCAGCAGCTTGCTCGACAGTGGGTCCTACGAGCAGTACTTC. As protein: CASSLLDSGSYEQYF. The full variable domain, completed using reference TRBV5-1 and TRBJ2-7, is KAGVTQTPRYLIKTRGQQVTLSCSPISGHRSVSWYQQTPGQGLQFLFEYFSETQRNKGNFPGRFSGRQFSNSRSEMNVSTLELGDSALYLCASSLLDSGSYEQYFGPGTRLTVT.

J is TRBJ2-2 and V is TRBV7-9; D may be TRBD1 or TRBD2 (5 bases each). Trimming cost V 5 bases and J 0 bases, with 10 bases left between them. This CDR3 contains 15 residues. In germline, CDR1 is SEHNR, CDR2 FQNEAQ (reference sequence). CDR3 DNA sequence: TGTGCCAGCAGCCCCGGGGCGGCGAACACCGGGGAGCTGTTTTTT. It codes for CASSPGAANTGELFF.

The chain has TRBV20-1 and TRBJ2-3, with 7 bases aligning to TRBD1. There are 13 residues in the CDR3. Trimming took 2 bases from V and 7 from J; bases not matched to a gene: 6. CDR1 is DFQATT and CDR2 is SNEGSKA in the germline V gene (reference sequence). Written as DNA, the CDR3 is TGCAGTGCTAGATCCGACAGGGTTAATACGCAGTATTTT. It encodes CSARSDRVNTQYF.

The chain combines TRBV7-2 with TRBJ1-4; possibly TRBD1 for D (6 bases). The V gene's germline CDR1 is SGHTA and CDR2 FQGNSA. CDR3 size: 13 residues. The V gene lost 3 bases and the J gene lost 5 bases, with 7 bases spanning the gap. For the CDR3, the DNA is TGTGCCAGCAGCTTTGGGGGCAATGAAAAACTGTTTTTT. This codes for CASSFGGNEKLFF.

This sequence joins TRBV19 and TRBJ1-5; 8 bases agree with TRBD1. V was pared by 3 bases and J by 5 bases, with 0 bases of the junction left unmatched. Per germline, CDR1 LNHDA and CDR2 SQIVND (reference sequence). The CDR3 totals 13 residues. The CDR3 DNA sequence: TGTGCCAGTAGTATGGACAGGGATCAGCCCCAGCATTTT. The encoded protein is CASSMDRDQPQHF.

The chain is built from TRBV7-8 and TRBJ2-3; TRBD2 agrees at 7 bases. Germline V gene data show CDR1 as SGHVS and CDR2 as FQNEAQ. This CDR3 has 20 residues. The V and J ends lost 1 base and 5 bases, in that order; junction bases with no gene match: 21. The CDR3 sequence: CASSLDGFFGGGPGLDTQYF. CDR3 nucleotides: TGTGCCAGCAGCTTAGATGGATTCTTCGGCGGGGGACCCGGGTTAGATACGCAGTATTTT.

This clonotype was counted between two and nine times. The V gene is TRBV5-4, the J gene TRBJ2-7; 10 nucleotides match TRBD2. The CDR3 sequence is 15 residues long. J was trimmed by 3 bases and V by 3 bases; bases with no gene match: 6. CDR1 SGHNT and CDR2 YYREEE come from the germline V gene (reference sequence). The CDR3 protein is CASSSQREGHYEQYF. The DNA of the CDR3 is TGTGCCAGCAGCTCCCAGCGGGAGGGTCACTACGAGCAGTACTTC.

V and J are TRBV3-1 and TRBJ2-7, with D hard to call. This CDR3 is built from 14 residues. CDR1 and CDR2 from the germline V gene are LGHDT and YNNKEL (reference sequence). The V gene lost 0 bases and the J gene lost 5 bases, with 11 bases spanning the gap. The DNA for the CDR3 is TGTGCCAGCAGCCAAGACCTAGTGTCCCACGAGCAGTACTTC. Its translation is CASSQDLVSHEQYF.

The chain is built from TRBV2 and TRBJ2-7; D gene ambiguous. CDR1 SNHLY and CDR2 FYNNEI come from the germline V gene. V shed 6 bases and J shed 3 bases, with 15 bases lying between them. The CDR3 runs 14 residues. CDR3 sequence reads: CASSPWEVNYEQYF. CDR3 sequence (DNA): TGTGCCAGCAGCCCCTGGGAAGTGAACTACGAGCAGTACTTC.

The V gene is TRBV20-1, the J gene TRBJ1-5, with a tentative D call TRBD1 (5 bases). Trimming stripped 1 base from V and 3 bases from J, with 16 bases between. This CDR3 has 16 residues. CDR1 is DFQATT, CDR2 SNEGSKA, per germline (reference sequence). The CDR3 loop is CSARVLARANNQPQHF. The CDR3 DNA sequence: TGCAGTGCTAGAGTTTTAGCCAGGGCAAACAATCAGCCCCAGCATTTT.

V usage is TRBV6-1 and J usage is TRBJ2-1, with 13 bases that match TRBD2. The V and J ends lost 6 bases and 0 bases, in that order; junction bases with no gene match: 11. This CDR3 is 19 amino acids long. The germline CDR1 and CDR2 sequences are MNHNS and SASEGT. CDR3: CASSSSGLAGVSSYNEQFF. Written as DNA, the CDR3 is TGTGCCAGCAGCTCATCCGGACTAGCGGGGGTGAGCTCCTACAATGAGCAGTTCTTC.

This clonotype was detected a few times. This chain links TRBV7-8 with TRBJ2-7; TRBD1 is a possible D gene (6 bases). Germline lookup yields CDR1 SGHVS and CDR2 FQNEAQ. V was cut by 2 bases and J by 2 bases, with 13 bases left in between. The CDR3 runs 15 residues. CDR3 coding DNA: TGTGCCAGCAGCTTAAGGGGGACGCCTACCTACGAGCAGTACTTC. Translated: CASSLRGTPTYEQYF.

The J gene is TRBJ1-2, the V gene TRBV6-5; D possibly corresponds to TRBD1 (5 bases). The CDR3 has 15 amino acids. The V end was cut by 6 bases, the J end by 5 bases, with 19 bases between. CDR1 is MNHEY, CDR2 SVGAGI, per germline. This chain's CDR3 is CASSLQGEKDYGYTF. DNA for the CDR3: TGTGCCAGCAGCCTCCAGGGAGAAAAGGATTATGGCTACACCTTC.

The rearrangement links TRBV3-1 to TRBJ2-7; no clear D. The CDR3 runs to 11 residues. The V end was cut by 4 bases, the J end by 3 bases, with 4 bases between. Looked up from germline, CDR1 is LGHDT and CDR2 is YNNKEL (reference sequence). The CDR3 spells CASSRSYEQYF. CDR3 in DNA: TGTGCCAGCAGCCGGAGCTACGAGCAGTACTTC.